Detailed here is one T cell receptor beta chain. Original analysis: Estimated nucleated cell counts came from reference gene primer amplification. Assay used: immunoSEQ multiplex PCR; TCRdb lists only in-frame clones, some missing. Clonal size and the V and J genes are those of that table, whereas D and trimming came from the DNA. The sample lists 35,000 to 40,000 clones, roughly 88% occurring once. This sample was included in a study of blood T cell repertoires in COVID-19. About the study: T cells, B-cell-depleted T cells, or PBMCs provided the cDNA or gDNA that served as material.

The CDR3 loop spans 18 amino acids. CDR1 and CDR2 from the germline V gene are KGHSH and LQKENI. V shed 3 bases, J shed 1 base, and the junction held 13 bases outside the gene matches. Sequencing used peripheral blood. This chain uses TRBV18 with TRBJ2-5; 8 nucleotides match TRBD1. The TCR sequence derives from a man aged 55 to 70 with active COVID-19. The CDR3 nucleotides read TGTGCCAGCTCACCTCGACAGGGGTCCCCTTACTTCCAAGAGACCCAGTACTTC. It codes for CASSPRQGSPYFQETQYF.